Listed below are T cell receptor beta chains from one sample, sequenced in a study of blood T cells in healthy people across ages. TCRdb passed the 5' RACE reads through MiXCR, listing each CDR3 protein once. The table records about 1.4 million distinct CDR3 sequences, approximately 59% of them present only once. Sequenced: blood. These receptors were collected from a man aged 18 to 30 in good health. CDR3s include the opening cysteine and the closing phenylalanine or tryptophan. D genes are given only for firm matches. Expanded clones are given a class, and other clones once, few, many or no size at all.

clone_size j_call v_call d_call cdr3_aa cdr3_nt
- TRBJ1-5 TRBV27 - CASSLFWTEYSNQPQHF TGTGCCAGCAGTTTATTCTGGACAGAATATAGCAATCAGCCCCAGCATTTT
- TRBJ2-7 TRBV4-1 - CASSQALHNEQYF TGCGCCAGCAGCCAAGCACTCCACAATGAGCAGTACTTC
- TRBJ1-2 TRBV11-2 - CASSLQSRSYGYTF TGTGCCAGCAGCTTACAGTCCAGGTCGTATGGCTACACCTTC
- TRBJ2-1 TRBV6-6 TRBD2 CASSYPSGGGEQFF TGTGCCAGCAGTTATCCTAGCGGGGGAGGTGAGCAGTTCTTC
- TRBJ2-3 TRBV27 - CASSSLEGDTQYF TGTGCCAGCAGTTCTCTAGAGGGAGATACGCAGTATTTT
once TRBJ1-1 TRBV4-2 - CASSQIIQGQTEAFF TGTGCCAGCAGCCAAATAATCCAGGGCCAGACTGAAGCTTTCTTT
- TRBJ2-3 TRBV13 - CASKAGQSDTQYF TGTGCCAGCAAGGCAGGGCAATCAGATACGCAGTATTTT
few TRBJ2-3 TRBV20-1 - CSARDLAGALADTQYF TGCAGTGCTAGAGATCTCGCAGGAGCCCTCGCAGATACGCAGTATTTT
- TRBJ2-7 TRBV4-1 - CAPEVENTYEQYF TGCGCCCCCGAGGTAGAGAACACCTACGAGCAGTACTTC
- TRBJ2-7 TRBV6-5 - CASRYGTLGSYEQYF TGTGCCAGCAGATACGGGACCCTTGGCTCCTACGAGCAGTACTTC
- TRBJ2-3 TRBV27 - CASSSFTIFGTDTQYF TGTGCCAGCAGTTCCTTCACAATTTTTGGGACAGATACGCAGTATTTT
- TRBJ1-6 TRBV28 - CASRPDTGRASPLHF TGTGCCAGCAGGCCCGACACGGGAAGAGCTTCACCCCTCCACTTT
- TRBJ2-1 TRBV4-1 - CASSRMRDEQFF TGCGCCAGCAGTAGGATGCGAGATGAGCAGTTCTTC
few TRBJ2-3 TRBV3-1 TRBD2 CASSQATSPSTDTQYF TGTGCCAGCAGCCAAGCGACTAGCCCCAGCACAGATACGCAGTATTTT
once TRBJ2-6 TRBV6-2/TRBV6-3 TRBD2 CASKRGLAGTNVLTF TGTGCCAGCAAGCGGGGCCTGGCTGGGACCAACGTCCTGACTTTC
- TRBJ1-3 TRBV7-2 - CASSLGVVLSSGNTIYF TGTGCCAGCAGCTTAGGCGTGGTACTCAGCTCTGGAAACACCATATATTTT
- TRBJ2-1 TRBV6-5 - CASRVDSTYNEQFF TGTGCCAGCAGGGTCGACAGTACCTACAATGAGCAGTTCTTC
- TRBJ2-5 TRBV4-1 - CASSHTPGGQETQYF TGCGCCAGCAGCCACACCCCCGGGGGCCAAGAGACCCAGTACTTC
once TRBJ1-6 TRBV20-1 - CSARDVSSSIRNSPLHF TGCAGTGCTAGAGACGTTTCATCATCGATTCGGAATTCACCCCTCCACTTT
- TRBJ1-1 TRBV25-1 - CASSAGWGGNTEAFF TGTGCCAGTAGTGCCGGGTGGGGGGGGAACACTGAAGCTTTCTTT
- TRBJ1-6 TRBV20-1 - CSAPDQVRGSPLHF TGCAGTGCCCCGGACCAGGTTCGGGGATCACCCCTCCACTTT
- TRBJ2-4 TRBV20-1 - CSARRGRNIQYF TGCAGTGCTAGAAGGGGGAGGAACATTCAGTACTTC
- TRBJ1-6 TRBV20-1 - CSVGAGPYNSPLHF TGCAGTGTAGGGGCGGGCCCCTATAATTCACCCCTCCACTTT
few TRBJ2-1 TRBV11-2 - CASSPMGRTYNEQFF TGTGCCAGCAGCCCCATGGGGCGAACCTACAATGAGCAGTTCTTC
- TRBJ1-1 TRBV6-1 - CASSQATGPLRTEAFF TGTGCCAGCAGTCAAGCCACAGGGCCCTTGCGCACTGAAGCTTTCTTT
few TRBJ2-7 TRBV27 - CASSLDSGAYEQYF TGTGCCAGCAGTCTGGATTCGGGGGCCTACGAGCAGTACTTC
- TRBJ2-3 TRBV4-1 - CASSQPRSKGHRYF TGCGCCAGCAGCCAACCCCGATCAAAAGGCCATCGGTATTTT
- TRBJ1-2 TRBV4-2 TRBD1 CASSQEEGQGRYGYTF TGTGCCAGCAGCCAAGAGGAAGGACAGGGTCGGTATGGTTACACCTTC
- TRBJ2-2 TRBV4-3 - CVSSQRHTNTGELFF TGCGTCAGCAGCCAGCGACACACGAACACCGGGGAGCTGTTTTTT
few TRBJ2-3 TRBV25-1 TRBD1 CASRDRGYTDTQYF TGTGCCAGCAGGGACAGGGGTTACACAGATACGCAGTATTTT
- TRBJ2-3 TRBV6-5 - CASTRGSADTQYF TGTGCCAGCACCCGAGGTAGCGCAGATACGCAGTATTTT